One and the same sample provided the 8 T cell receptor beta chains below, sequenced in a study of vaccination and CD4 T cells after COVID-19. The Oncomine TCR Beta short-read assay was applied to DNA of cultured CD4+ T cells. One entry per CDR3 protein results from TCRdb running MiXCR on the PCR reads. The sample records under 20,000 distinct CDR3 sequences, roughly 78% being singletons. For these receptors, no antigen is known. Specified treatment: 10-day PBMC culture with coronavirus spike peptide pools or control peptides (ViraFEST assay). Specimen: CD4+ T cells from blood, cultured in vitro, collected after SARS-CoV-2 vaccination. These receptors all come from a human donor who received a COVID-19 vaccine.

This sequence joins TRBV7-2 and TRBJ2-5, with TRBD2 identical over 11 bases. The V segment lost 5 bases and the J segment 3 bases; nucleotides outside the gene matches: 2. The CDR3 is 14 amino acids. Germline V gene sequence: CDR1 SGHTA, CDR2 FQGNSA. CDR3 region: CASSPTSGEETQYF. The CDR3 region has the DNA TGTGCCAGCAGCCCGACTAGCGGGGAAGAGACCCAGTACTTC.

The chain uses TRBV19 and TRBJ1-5; no definite D call. The germline gives CDR1 LNHDA, CDR2 SQIVND (reference sequence). V was clipped by 5 bases and J by 10 bases, with 15 bases between them. The CDR3 runs 13 residues. The CDR3 DNA sequence: TGTGCCAGTAGTCCCGCAGAGCTTTTACCCCAGCATTTT. Translating gives CASSPAELLPQHF.

V and J are TRBV20-1 and TRBJ1-6; 11 bases agree with TRBD1. CDR1 DFQATT and CDR2 SNEGSKA come from the germline V gene (reference sequence). Trimming took 3 bases from V and 10 from J; bases not matched to a gene: 8. The CDR3 consists of 15 residues. The CDR3 is CSASPDRGHNSPLHF. The CDR3, as DNA: TGCAGTGCTAGTCCGGACAGGGGGCACAACTCACCCCTCCACTTT.

The chain uses TRBV5-1 and TRBJ1-5; possibly TRBD1 for D (5 bases). Trimming removed 2 bases from V and 6 bases from J, with 9 bases in between. This CDR3 region has 13 residues. CDR1 and CDR2 from the germline V gene are SGHRS and YFSETQ. The CDR3 is CASSLSGVQPQHF. CDR3 in DNA: TGCGCCAGCAGCTTATCGGGGGTTCAGCCCCAGCATTTT.

This clonotype was observed once. This chain joins TRBV5-1 and TRBJ1-6; TRBD1 aligns across 11 bases. Germline CDR1 reads SGHRS; CDR2 reads YFSETQ. The CDR3 runs to 16 residues. Trimming at V came to 3 bases and at J to 9 bases, leaving 8 bases not matched to a gene. CDR3 sequence reads: CASSYGTGTGGSPLHF. The CDR3 DNA reads as TGCGCCAGCAGCTACGGGACCGGGACAGGGGGTTCACCCCTCCACTTT.

The chain couples TRBV20-1 to TRBJ2-1; 10 bases agree with TRBD2. Trimming cost V 2 bases and J 8 bases; bases outside gene matches: 6. The CDR3 loop spans 14 amino acids. The germline V gene encodes CDR1 DFQATT and CDR2 SNEGSKA (reference sequence). CDR3 sequence (DNA): TGCAGTGCTAGACTCCCTAGCGGGGGTGATGAGCAGTTCTTC. Amino acids: CSARLPSGGDEQFF.

The count of this clonotype is one. The rearrangement links TRBV6-5 to TRBJ2-1, with 9 bases aligning to TRBD2. Germline CDR1 MNHEY, CDR2 SVGAGI. The CDR3 loop spans 16 amino acids. The ends lost 0 bases at V and 5 bases at J; junction bases unmatched: 5. This chain's CDR3 is CASSYSAGGPHNEQFF. The CDR3, as DNA: TGTGCCAGCAGTTACTCGGCGGGGGGGCCTCACAATGAGCAGTTCTTC.

This clonotype was observed a single time. In DNA form, the CDR3 reads TGTGCCAGCAGCTTTAGACAGGGTAATCAGCCCCAGCATTTT. Its protein is CASSFRQGNQPQHF. The genes are TRBV7-2 and TRBJ1-5; TRBD1 matches 7 bases. The CDR3 consists of 14 residues. V gave up 3 bases and J gave up 4 bases; unmatched junction bases: 3. Germline lookup yields CDR1 SGHTA and CDR2 FQGNSA.